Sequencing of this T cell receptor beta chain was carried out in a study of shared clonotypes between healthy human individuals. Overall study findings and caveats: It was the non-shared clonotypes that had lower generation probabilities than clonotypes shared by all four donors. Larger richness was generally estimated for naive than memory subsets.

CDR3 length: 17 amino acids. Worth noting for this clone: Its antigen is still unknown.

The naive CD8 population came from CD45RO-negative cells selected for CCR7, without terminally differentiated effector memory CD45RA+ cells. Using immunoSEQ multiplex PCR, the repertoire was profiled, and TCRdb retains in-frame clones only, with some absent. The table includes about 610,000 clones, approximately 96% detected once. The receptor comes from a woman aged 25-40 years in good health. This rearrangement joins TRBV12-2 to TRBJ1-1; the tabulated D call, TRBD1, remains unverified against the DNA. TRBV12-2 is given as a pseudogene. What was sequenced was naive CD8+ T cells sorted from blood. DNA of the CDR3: TGTGCAAGTCGCCCATGGGGACAAAAGCATCCGAACACTGAAGCTTTCTTT. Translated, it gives CASRPWGQKHPNTEAFF.